The source of this TCR beta chain is a study of T cells in Graves' hyperthyroidism and ophthalmopathy. Amplified TCR beta CDR3 regions came from RNA transcripts. The HTBI primer set drove a first-round RT-PCR of the TCR CDR3. TCRdb used MiXCR to reprocess the multiplex PCR reads, holding one entry per CDR3 protein. Counted here are just under 750,000 distinct CDR3 sequences, under 45% occurring once; the ten biggest clones make up around 30%. Germline CDR1 reads SGHTA; CDR2 reads FQGNSA. V dropped 5 bases and J dropped 10 bases, with 23 bases sitting between them. The CDR3 runs 16 residues. Sequencing was carried out using blood. This receptor was taken from a woman aged 40 to 50 with Graves' hyperthyroidism. This chain connects TRBV7-2 to TRBJ1-4; maybe TRBD1 (5 bases). DNA for the CDR3: TGTGCCAGCAGCCGCCCCGGGGGTGGGGATGAAGCAAAACTGTTTTTT. Protein: CASSRPGGGDEAKLFF. The complete variable domain, with remaining parts taken from reference TRBV7-2 and TRBJ1-4, reads GAGVSQSPSNKVTEKGKDVELRCDPISGHTALYWYRQSLGQGLEFLIYFQGNSAPDKSGLPSDRFSAERTGGSVSTLTIQRTQQEDSAVYLCASSRPGGGDEAKLFFGSGTQLSVL.